These T cell receptor beta chains were read from a single sample in a study of shared clonotypes between healthy human individuals. Sequencing used immunoSEQ multiplex PCR; TCRdb keeps in-frame clones, though not all of them. The sample yields millions of clones, 90% to 95% seen once. What was sequenced was naive CD4+ T cells sorted from blood. All receptors derive from a man between 18 and 35 years old in good health. Both conserved end residues are part of each CDR3. The D gene is left open where the match is weak. Expanded clones are given a class, and other clones once, few, many or no size at all.

d_call j_call v_call clone_size cdr3_nt cdr3_aa
- TRBJ2-4 TRBV19 once TGTGCCAGTAGTTCGACGCGCAAAAACATTCAGTACTTC CASSSTRKNIQYF
TRBD1 TRBJ1-2 TRBV19 - TGTGCCAGTAGTATACAGGGGGACCTCTATGGCTACACCTTC CASSIQGDLYGYTF
TRBD2 TRBJ2-3 TRBV9 - TGTGCCAGCAGCGTAGACTTAAGCAGCGGGAGGGCCGGAGATACGCAGTATTTT CASSVDLSSGRAGDTQYF
TRBD1 TRBJ2-2 TRBV6-5 - TGTGCCAGCAGTTACCCTGGGACAGGGGGCACCGGGGAGCTGTTTTTT CASSYPGTGGTGELFF
TRBD1 TRBJ2-7 TRBV5-5 - TGTGCCAGCAGCCCCGGGACAGTCGGTGAGCAGTACTTC CASSPGTVGEQYF
TRBD2 TRBJ2-1 TRBV9 - TGTGCCAGCAGCGTAGGACTAGCGGGGAACAATGAGCAGTTCTTC CASSVGLAGNNEQFF
TRBD1 TRBJ1-4 TRBV30 - TGTGCCTGGAGTGCAGGATTACAGGGGACTGGTTATGAAAAACTGTTTTTT CAWSAGLQGTGYEKLFF
- TRBJ2-1 TRBV29-1 - TGCAGCGTTGGGACCAGCGAGCAGCACAATGAGCAGTTCTTC CSVGTSEQHNEQFF
- TRBJ2-2 TRBV7-8 - TGTGCCAGCAGCTTAGGCCGCCCCGGGGAGCTGTTTTTT CASSLGRPGELFF
- TRBJ1-6 TRBV4-1 - TGCGCCAGCAGCCCAACCTCAGGTTCACCCCTCCACTTT CASSPTSGSPLHF
TRBD1 TRBJ1-2 TRBV6-1 - TGTGCCAGCAGTCCTGGGACAGGGAATGGCTACACCTTC CASSPGTGNGYTF